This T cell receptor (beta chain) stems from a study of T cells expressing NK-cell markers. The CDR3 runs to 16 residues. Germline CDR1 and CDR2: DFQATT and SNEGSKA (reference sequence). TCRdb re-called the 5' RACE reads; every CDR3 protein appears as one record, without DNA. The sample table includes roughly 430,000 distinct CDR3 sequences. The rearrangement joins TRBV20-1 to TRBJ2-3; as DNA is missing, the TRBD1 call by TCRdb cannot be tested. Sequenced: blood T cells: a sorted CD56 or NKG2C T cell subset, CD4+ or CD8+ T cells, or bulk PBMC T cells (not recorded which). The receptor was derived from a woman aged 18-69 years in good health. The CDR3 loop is CSASSLSGQGRDTQYF.